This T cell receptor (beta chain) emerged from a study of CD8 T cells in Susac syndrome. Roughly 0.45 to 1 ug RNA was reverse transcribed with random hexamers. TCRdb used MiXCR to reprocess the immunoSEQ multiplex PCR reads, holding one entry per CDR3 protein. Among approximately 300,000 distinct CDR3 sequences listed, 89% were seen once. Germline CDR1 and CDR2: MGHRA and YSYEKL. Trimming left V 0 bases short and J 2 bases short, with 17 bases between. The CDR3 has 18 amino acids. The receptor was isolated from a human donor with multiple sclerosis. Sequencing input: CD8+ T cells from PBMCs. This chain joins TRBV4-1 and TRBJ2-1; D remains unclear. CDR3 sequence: CASSQEPPSGVTYNEQFF. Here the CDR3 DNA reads TGCGCCAGCAGCCAAGAGCCCCCCAGTGGAGTCACCTACAATGAGCAGTTCTTC.